This T cell receptor (beta chain) originates from a study of T cell clonality in common variable immunodeficiency. Overall study findings and caveats: The cause of increased CVID clonality remains unclear without subpopulation sequencing. Compared with healthy controls, CVID subjects showed increased TCRbeta clonality, mostly in about a third.

This clone was seen many times. The antigen is unknown. The read ends 3 residues early relative to the CDR3; the germline J gene fills the gap. The CDR3 spans 14 residues. The junction had 2 bases not matched to a gene; V was cut back by 3 bases and J by 2 bases. Looked up from germline, CDR1 is LNHDA and CDR2 is SQIVND (reference sequence). CVID and control samples used equivalent genomic DNA input. Profiling relied on immunoSEQ multiplex PCR, and the TCRdb table lists in-frame clones only, not all of them. The specimen has 40,000 to 50,000 clones, none found just once. The chain employs TRBV19 and TRBJ2-3; the match to TRBD1 covers 7 bases. This clonotype was obtained from a person aged 18-70 years in good health. The material sequenced was peripheral blood mononuclear cells. CDR3 DNA (partial): TGTGCCAGTAGTATGACAGGGACCACAGATACG. It is translated as CASSMTGTTDT. The full CDR3 protein reads CASSMTGTTDTQYF. Looking up the rest from reference TRBV19 and TRBJ2-3 gives the full variable domain: DGGITQSPKYLFRKEGQNVTLSCEQNLNHDAMYWYRQDPGQGLRLIYYSQIVNDFQKGDIAEGYSVSREKKESFPLTVTSAQKNPTAFYLCASSMTGTTDTQYFGPGTRLTVL.